Here is one T cell receptor beta chain with its context. They isolated at least 6 million PBMCs from each sample. The ends were cut back, 0 bases at V and 4 bases at J, with 13 bases in the middle. The CDR3 spans 17 residues. CDR1 ENHRY and CDR2 SYGVKD come from the germline V gene. With a J-beta primer mix and a sample-barcoded 5' primer, a second PCR ran roughly 6 to 11 cycles. TCRdb reprocessed the 5' RACE reads via MiXCR and lists one record per CDR3 protein. The repertoire has 500,000 to 600,000 distinct CDR3 sequences, approximately 25% of them found once; the top ten carry approximately 17%. These data belong to a study of blood T cells in healthy people across ages.

The sequence came from a woman aged 65 to 85 in good health. The sequenced sample consisted of blood. The chain is built from TRBV10-3 and TRBJ1-6; D perhaps matches TRBD1 (6 bases). In nucleotides, the CDR3 is TGTGCCATCAGTGAGTCGAATCAAGGGGGGTATAATTCACCCCTCCACTTT. This encodes CAISESNQGGYNSPLHF.